This entry is about one T cell receptor (beta chain). What it recognizes is unknown. These data belong to a study of shared clonotypes between healthy human individuals. About the study: The people who gave samples were two women and three men aged 18 to 49.

The data were produced by immunoSEQ multiplex PCR, yet TCRdb's version contains in-frame clones alone and is incomplete. The sample has hundreds of thousands of clones; 90% to 96% are singletons. CDR1 and CDR2 (germline): LNHNV, YYDKDF (reference sequence). This CDR3 has 17 residues. Trimming took off 0 bases at V and 7 bases at J, with 21 bases between the two ends. Study-wide results and caveats: Sequencing depth was expected to affect clonotype sharing among donors.

The specimen sequenced was naive CD4+ T cells sorted from blood. Indicated subset: CD45RA+ positively selected. The sequence derives from a woman in her twenties or thirties in good health. This sequence joins TRBV15 and TRBJ1-2; perhaps TRBD1 as D (5 bases). CDR3 in amino acids: CATSRDVGVGLGPGYTF. CDR3 in DNA: TGTGCCACCAGCAGAGATGTTGGGGTGGGTCTGGGACCTGGCTACACCTTC.